This passage covers 2 T cell receptor beta chains from one sample sequenced in a study of shared clonotypes between healthy human individuals. This table comes from immunoSEQ multiplex PCR, and its TCRdb copy is limited to in-frame clones, with some not included. The top ten hold 0.057% of the sample, which has some 580,000 clones, 97% seen once. The specimen was naive CD4+ T cells sorted from blood. Subset: CD45RA+ positively selected. The origin of the receptors is a woman in her twenties or thirties in good health.

The chain recombines TRBV7-2 with TRBJ2-5; possible D gene TRBD2, 6 bases. Trimming took off 4 bases at V and 4 bases at J, with 10 bases between the two ends. The CDR3 totals 13 residues. Per germline, CDR1 SGHTA and CDR2 FQGNSA. The DNA for the CDR3 is TGTGCCAGCAGCTCCGGGACTCTAGAGACCCAGTACTTC. It codes for CASSSGTLETQYF.

V usage is TRBV13 and J usage is TRBJ2-7, with D tentatively TRBD1 or TRBD2 (5 bases each). The CDR3 contains 12 residues. Trimming took 10 bases from V and 5 from J, leaving 15 bases between them. The germline V gene encodes CDR1 PRHDT and CDR2 FYEKMQ (reference sequence). CDR3 sequence: CAIKQGVNEQYF. In DNA form, the CDR3 reads TGTGCCATTAAGCAGGGAGTCAACGAGCAGTACTTC.